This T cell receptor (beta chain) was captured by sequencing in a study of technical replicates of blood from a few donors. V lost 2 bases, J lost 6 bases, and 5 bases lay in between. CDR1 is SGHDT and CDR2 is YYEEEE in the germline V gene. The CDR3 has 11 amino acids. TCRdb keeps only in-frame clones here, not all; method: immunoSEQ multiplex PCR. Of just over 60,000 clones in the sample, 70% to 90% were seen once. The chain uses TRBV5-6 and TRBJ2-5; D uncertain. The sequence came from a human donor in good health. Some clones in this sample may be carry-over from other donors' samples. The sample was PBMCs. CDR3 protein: CASSFSQTQYF. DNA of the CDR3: TGTGCCAGCAGCTTCAGTCAGACCCAGTACTTC.